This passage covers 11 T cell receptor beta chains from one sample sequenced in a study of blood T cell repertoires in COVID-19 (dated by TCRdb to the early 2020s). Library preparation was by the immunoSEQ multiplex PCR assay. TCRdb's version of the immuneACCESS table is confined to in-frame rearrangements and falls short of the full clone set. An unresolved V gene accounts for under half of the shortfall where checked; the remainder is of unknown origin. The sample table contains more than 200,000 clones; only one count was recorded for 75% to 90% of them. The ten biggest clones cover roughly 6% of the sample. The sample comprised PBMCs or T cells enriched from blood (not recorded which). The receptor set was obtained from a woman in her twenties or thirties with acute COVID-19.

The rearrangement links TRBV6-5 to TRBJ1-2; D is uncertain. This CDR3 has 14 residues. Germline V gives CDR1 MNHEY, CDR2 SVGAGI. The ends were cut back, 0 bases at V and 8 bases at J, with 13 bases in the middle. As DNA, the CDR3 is TGTGCCAGCAGTTACTCGAGTACGGCGGGCGGCTACACCTTC. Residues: CASSYSSTAGGYTF.

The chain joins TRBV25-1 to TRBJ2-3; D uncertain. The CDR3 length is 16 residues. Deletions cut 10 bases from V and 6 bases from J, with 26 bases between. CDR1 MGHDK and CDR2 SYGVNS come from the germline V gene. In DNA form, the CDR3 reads TGTGCCACTCAAACCCGACCCAGCGAAATCGAGGATACGCAGTATTTT. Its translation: CATQTRPSEIEDTQYF.

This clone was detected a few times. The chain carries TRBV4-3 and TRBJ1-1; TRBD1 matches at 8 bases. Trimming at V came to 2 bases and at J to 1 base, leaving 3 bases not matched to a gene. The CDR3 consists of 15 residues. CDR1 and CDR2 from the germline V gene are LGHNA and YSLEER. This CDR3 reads CASSQIGTGNTEAFF. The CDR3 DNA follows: TGCGCCAGCAGCCAAATAGGGACAGGGAACACTGAAGCTTTCTTT.

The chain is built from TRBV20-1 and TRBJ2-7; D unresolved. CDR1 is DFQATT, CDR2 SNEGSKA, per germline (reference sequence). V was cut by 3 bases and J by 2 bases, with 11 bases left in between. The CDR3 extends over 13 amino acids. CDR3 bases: TGCAGTGCTAGTCAGGCCCAAGCCTACGAGCAGTACTTC. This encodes CSASQAQAYEQYF.

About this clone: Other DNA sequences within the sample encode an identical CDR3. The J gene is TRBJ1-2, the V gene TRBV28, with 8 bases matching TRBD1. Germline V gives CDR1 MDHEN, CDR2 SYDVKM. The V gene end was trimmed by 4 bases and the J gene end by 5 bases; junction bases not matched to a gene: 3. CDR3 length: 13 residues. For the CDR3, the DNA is TGTGCCAGCAGTTCAGGACAGGGTTATGGCTACACCTTC. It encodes CASSSGQGYGYTF.

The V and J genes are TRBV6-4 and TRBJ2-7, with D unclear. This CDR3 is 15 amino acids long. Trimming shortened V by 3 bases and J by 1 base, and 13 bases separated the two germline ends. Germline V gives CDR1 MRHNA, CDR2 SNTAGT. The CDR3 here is CASSDSIGPSYEQYF. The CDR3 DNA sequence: TGTGCCAGCAGTGATAGTATCGGTCCTTCCTACGAGCAGTACTTC.

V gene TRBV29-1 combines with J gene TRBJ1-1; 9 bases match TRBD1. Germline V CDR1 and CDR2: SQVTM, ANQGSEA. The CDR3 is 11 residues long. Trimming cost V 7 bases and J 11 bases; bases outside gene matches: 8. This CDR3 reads CSAQGAKAAFF. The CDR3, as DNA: TGCAGCGCACAGGGGGCAAAGGCGGCTTTCTTT. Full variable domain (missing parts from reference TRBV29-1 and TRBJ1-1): SAVISQKPSRDICQRGTSLTIQCQVDSQVTMMFWYRQQPGQSLTLIATANQGSEATYESGFVIDKFPISRPNLTFSTLTVSNMSPEDSSIYLCSAQGAKAAFFGQGTRLTVV.

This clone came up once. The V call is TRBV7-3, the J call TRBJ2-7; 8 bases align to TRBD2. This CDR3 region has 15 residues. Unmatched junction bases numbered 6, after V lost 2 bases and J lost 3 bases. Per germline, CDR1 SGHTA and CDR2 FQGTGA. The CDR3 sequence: CASSLAGGADYEQYF. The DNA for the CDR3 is TGTGCCAGCAGCTTAGCCGGGGGGGCCGACTACGAGCAGTACTTC.

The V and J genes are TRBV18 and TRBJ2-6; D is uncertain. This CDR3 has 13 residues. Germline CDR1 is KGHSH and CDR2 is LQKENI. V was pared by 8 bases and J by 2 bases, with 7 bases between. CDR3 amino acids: CASSPAGANVLTF. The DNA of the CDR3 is TGTGCCAGCAGCCCCGCTGGGGCCAACGTCCTGACTTTC.

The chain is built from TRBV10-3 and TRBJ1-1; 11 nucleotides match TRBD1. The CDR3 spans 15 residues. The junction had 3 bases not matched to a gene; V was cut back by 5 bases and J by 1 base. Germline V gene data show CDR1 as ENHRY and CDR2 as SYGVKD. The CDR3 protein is CAISPDRGRNTEAFF. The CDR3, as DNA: TGTGCCATCAGTCCGGACAGGGGGCGGAACACTGAAGCTTTCTTT.

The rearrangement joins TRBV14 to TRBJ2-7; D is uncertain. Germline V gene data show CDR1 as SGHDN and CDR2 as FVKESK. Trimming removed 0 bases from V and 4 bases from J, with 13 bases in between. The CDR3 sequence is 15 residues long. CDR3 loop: CASSQDAFLGYEQYF. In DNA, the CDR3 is TGTGCCAGCAGCCAAGATGCATTCCTCGGGTACGAGCAGTACTTC.